This T cell receptor (beta chain) was sequenced for a study of blood T cell repertoires in COVID-19. TCRdb keeps only in-frame clones here, not all; method: immunoSEQ multiplex PCR. The table includes 350,000 to 450,000 clones, about 88% detected once. Material for sequencing was PBMCs or T cells enriched from blood (not recorded which). The receptor was derived from a young woman who had been exposed to COVID-19.

Here the CDR3 reads CASSLVGQETQYF. The DNA of the CDR3 is TGTGCCAGCAGCTTAGTCGGGCAAGAGACCCAGTACTTC. This rearrangement joins TRBV7-2 to TRBJ2-5, with unresolved D. V was trimmed by 1 base and J by 2 bases, leaving 5 bases between them. The germline V gene has CDR1 SGHTA and CDR2 FQGNSA. The CDR3 has 13 amino acids. The entire variable domain, with the rest obtained from reference TRBV7-2 and TRBJ2-5, is as follows: GAGVSQSPSNKVTEKGKDVELRCDPISGHTALYWYRQSLGQGLEFLIYFQGNSAPDKSGLPSDRFSAERTGGSVSTLTIQRTQQEDSAVYLCASSLVGQETQYFGPGTRLLVL.